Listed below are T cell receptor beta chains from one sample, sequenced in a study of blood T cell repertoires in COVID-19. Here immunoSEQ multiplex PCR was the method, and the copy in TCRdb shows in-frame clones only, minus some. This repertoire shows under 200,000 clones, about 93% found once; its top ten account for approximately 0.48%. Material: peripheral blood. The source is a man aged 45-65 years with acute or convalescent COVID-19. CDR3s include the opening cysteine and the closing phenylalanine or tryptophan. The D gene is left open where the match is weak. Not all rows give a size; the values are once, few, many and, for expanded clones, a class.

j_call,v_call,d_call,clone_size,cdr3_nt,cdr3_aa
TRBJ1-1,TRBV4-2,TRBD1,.,TGTGCCAGCAGCCAAACCCGACAGGGGGTCAGAACTGAAGCTTTCTTT,CASSQTRQGVRTEAFF
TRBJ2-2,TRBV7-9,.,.,TGTGCCAGCAGCCTAAGAGGAGAGCTGGGCACCGGGGAGCTGTTTTTT,CASSLRGELGTGELFF
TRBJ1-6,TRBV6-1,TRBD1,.,TGTGCCAGCAGTGAAATGGACAGGGACAGATCACCCCTCCACTTT,CASSEMDRDRSPLHF
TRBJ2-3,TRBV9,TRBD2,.,TGTGCCAGCAGCGTCGCCGGGGGGGGGTTCACAGATACGCAGTATTTT,CASSVAGGGFTDTQYF
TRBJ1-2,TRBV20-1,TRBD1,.,TGCAGTGCTCGGGACAGCCCTTTTTACACCTTC,CSARDSPFYTF
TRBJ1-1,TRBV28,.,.,TGTGCCAGCAGAAAAGCAGGGAAGTCGGACACTGAAGCTTTCTTT,CASRKAGKSDTEAFF
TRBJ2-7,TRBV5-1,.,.,TGCGCCAGCAGCTTGGCACACCACTACGAGCAGTACTTC,CASSLAHHYEQYF
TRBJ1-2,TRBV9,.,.,TGTGCCAGCAGCCCTCGGACATACTATGGCTACACCTTC,CASSPRTYYGYTF
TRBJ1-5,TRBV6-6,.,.,TGTGCCAGCAGTTACTCGCGGGGATCGCCCGGTCAGCCCCAGCATTTT,CASSYSRGSPGQPQHF
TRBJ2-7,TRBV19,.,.,TGTGCCAGTAGTATAGTAGGGGGGGACGGTCTCTACGAGCAGTACTTC,CASSIVGGDGLYEQYF
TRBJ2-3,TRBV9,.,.,TGTGCCAGCAGCGTAGCTGGTGGGGCCTCCCGGGCAGATACGCAGTATTTT,CASSVAGGASRADTQYF
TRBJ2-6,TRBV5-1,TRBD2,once,TGCGCCAGCAGCTTCTTTGCGGGAGGGTTCTCTGGGGCCAACGTCCTGACTTTC,CASSFFAGGFSGANVLTF
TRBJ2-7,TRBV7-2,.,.,TGTGCCAGCAGCTTAGCGGGAGGTCTCGAGCAGTACTTC,CASSLAGGLEQYF
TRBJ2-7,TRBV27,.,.,TGTGCCAGCAGATCCACAGGGTCCGAGCAGTACTTC,CASRSTGSEQYF
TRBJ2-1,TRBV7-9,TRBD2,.,TGTGCCAGCAGCAGCGGACTAGCGGGAGCTGCGGGTCAATACAATGAGCAGTTCTTC,CASSSGLAGAAGQYNEQFF
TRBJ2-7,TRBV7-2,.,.,TGTGCCAGCAGCTTTACTACCTCCTACGAGCAGTACTTC,CASSFTTSYEQYF
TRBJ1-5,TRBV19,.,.,TGTGCCAGTAGTATGGACAGTCGGGGCAATCAGCCCCAGCATTTT,CASSMDSRGNQPQHF
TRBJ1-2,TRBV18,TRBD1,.,TGTGCCAGCTCACCACCGGGACAGTTCTATGGCTACACCTTC,CASSPPGQFYGYTF
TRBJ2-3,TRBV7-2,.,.,TGTGCCAGCAGCCCTGGACAGAGATCAGATACGCAGTATTTT,CASSPGQRSDTQYF
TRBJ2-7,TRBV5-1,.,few,TGCGCCAGCAGCTTGGAGGGCGGGGGCCTCTACGAGCAGTACTTC,CASSLEGGGLYEQYF
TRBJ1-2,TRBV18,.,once,TGTGCCAGCTCACCGGGGCAGAACTATGGCTACACCTTC,CASSPGQNYGYTF
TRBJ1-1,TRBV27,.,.,TGTGCCAGCAGTTCGAGACTCGACGGCACTGAAGCTTTCTTT,CASSSRLDGTEAFF
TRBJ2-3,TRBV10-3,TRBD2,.,TGTGCCATCCGACGGGAGGGGAGCACAGATACGCAGTATTTT,CAIRREGSTDTQYF
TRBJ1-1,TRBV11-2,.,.,TGTGCCAGCAGCTTCAACAGGAACACTGAAGCTTTCTTT,CASSFNRNTEAFF
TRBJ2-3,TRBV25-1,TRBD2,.,TGTGCCAGCAGTGAATATTCTAGCGGGAGTGCAGATACGCAGTATTTT,CASSEYSSGSADTQYF
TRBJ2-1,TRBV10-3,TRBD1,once,TGTGCCATAGGGACAGAAACTCAGCAGTTCTTC,CAIGTETQQFF
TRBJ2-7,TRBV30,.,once,TGTGCCTGGAGAAGGACAGCATCCTCCTACGAGCAGTACTTC,CAWRRTASSYEQYF
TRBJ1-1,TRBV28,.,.,TGTGCCAGCAGCCAGTCGTGGAGGCAAGCCGCAAACACTGAAGCTTTCTTT,CASSQSWRQAANTEAFF
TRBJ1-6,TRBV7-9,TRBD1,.,TGTGCCAGCAGCTTTGGGACAGGGGGCCGCTCACCCCTCCACTTT,CASSFGTGGRSPLHF
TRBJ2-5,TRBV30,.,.,TGTGCCTGGAGTGTACAAGGGGCTGGGTACCGCGAGACCCAGTACTTC,CAWSVQGAGYRETQYF
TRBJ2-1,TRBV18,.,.,TGTGCCAGCTCGCAAACGGTTGGTGACTACAATGAGCAGTTCTTC,CASSQTVGDYNEQFF
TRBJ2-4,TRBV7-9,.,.,TGTGCCAGCAGCCCCCGTTGGGGGCTCCTAGCCAAAAACATTCAGTACTTC,CASSPRWGLLAKNIQYF
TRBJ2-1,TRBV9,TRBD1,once,TGTGCCAGCAGCGCTTCCGGGACAGGGGGCAATGAGCAGTTCTTC,CASSASGTGGNEQFF
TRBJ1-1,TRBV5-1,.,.,TGCGCCAGCAGTGGGGGGGCTAACACTGAAGCTTTCTTT,CASSGGANTEAFF
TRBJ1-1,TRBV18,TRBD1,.,TGTGCCAGCTCACTTGACAGGGTGGTGGGGACTGAAGCTTTCTTT,CASSLDRVVGTEAFF
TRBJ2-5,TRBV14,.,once,TGTGCCAGCAGCCAAGAGCTAGATCCTGAGACCCAGTACTTC,CASSQELDPETQYF
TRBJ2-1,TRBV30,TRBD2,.,TGTGCCTGGAGGGTTAGCGGGGGAAATGAGCAGTTCTTC,CAWRVSGGNEQFF
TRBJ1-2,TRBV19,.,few,TGTGCCAGTAGTCAGGGTGTCGGCTACACCTTC,CASSQGVGYTF
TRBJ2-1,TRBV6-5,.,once,TGTGCCAGCAGTTACGATGGGTGGAGTGAGCAGTTCTTC,CASSYDGWSEQFF
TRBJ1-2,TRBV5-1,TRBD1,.,TGCGCCAGCAGCGACCGGACAGGGTCTAACTATGGCTACACCTTC,CASSDRTGSNYGYTF
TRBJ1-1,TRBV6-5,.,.,TGTGCCAGCAGTTACTCGTACAGGAGAACTGAAGCTTTCTTT,CASSYSYRRTEAFF
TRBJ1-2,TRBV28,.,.,TGTGCCAGCAGTTACCAGGGGCTCGGGTATGGCTACACCTTC,CASSYQGLGYGYTF
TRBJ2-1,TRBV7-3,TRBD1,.,TGTGCCAGCAGCATCACAGGGGACCGAAATGAGCAGTTCTTC,CASSITGDRNEQFF
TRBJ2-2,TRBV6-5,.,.,TGTGCCAGCAGTTCGACACCGTTGGCCACCGGGGAGCTGTTTTTT,CASSSTPLATGELFF
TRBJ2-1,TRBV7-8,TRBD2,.,TGTGCCAGCAGCTTATCCCCGGGACTAGCGAACTACAATGAGCAGTTCTTC,CASSLSPGLANYNEQFF
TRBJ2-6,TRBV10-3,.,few,TGTGCCATCGGGGCCTCTGGGGCCAACGTCCTGACTTTC,CAIGASGANVLTF
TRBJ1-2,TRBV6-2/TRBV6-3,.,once,TGTGCCAGCAGACCTTCGGGGTTTGGACATGGCTACACCTTC,CASRPSGFGHGYTF
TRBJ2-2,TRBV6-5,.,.,TGTGCCAGCAGCTGGGGGCGGGACACCGGGGAGCTGTTTTTT,CASSWGRDTGELFF
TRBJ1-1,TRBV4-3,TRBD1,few,TGCGCCAGCAGCCAAGTAGGGCAGGGGGCCAAGGCTTTCTTT,CASSQVGQGAKAFF
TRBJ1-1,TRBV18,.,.,TGTGCCAGCTCACCACCGTCTGTCGTGAACACTGAAGCTTTCTTT,CASSPPSVVNTEAFF
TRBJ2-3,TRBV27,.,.,TGTGCCAGCAGTTTAAACAGGGACCCAGATACGCAGTATTTT,CASSLNRDPDTQYF
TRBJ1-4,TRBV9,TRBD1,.,TGTGCCAGCAGCCAACAGGGGGCTGGAGAAAAACTGTTTTTT,CASSQQGAGEKLFF
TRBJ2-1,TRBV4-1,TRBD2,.,TGCGCCAGCAGCCTACTCAAACTAGCGGACAATGAGCAGTTCTTC,CASSLLKLADNEQFF
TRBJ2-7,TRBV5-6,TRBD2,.,TGTGCCAGCAGCCCGGGACTAGCGAACGAGCAGTACTTC,CASSPGLANEQYF
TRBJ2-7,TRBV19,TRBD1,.,TGTGCCAGTAGTACCGGACAGGGGGTGATTGAGCAGTACTTC,CASSTGQGVIEQYF